A selection of T cell receptor beta chains follows, all from one sample in a study of identical twins. TCRdb redid the calling of the 5' RACE reads with MiXCR, one entry per CDR3 protein. The sample has nearly 200,000 distinct CDR3 sequences, around a sixth seen once. The same sample was also used in a study of T cells expressing NK-cell markers.

Sequenced: CD8+ T cells sorted from blood. The receptor set was obtained from a woman between 18 and 29 years old in good health. Each CDR3 is given without its conserved first and last residue.

J gene,V gene,CDR3 protein
TRBJ2-2,TRBV9,ASSGQVAGVSGELF
TRBJ2-1,TRBV6-4,ASSDGLAGGNEQF
TRBJ2-6,TRBV27,ASSILAGVSGANVLT
TRBJ2-5,TRBV2,ASSDGTTDPQETQY
TRBJ1-1,TRBV7-9,ASRQQVNTEAF
TRBJ1-2,TRBV9,ASSVTQSYGYT
TRBJ2-5,TRBV12-3/TRBV12-4,ASSQLAGAPETQY
TRBJ2-1,TRBV29-1,SVPPGLLTDNNEQF
TRBJ1-2,TRBV6-1,ATIDRDGPGYT
TRBJ2-3,TRBV7-3,ASSRAWTGSSTDTQY
TRBJ2-7,TRBV27,ASSRGYEQY
TRBJ1-2,TRBV12-3/TRBV12-4,ASSFGGVYT
TRBJ2-1,TRBV19,ASSINYGPYNEQF
TRBJ1-2,TRBV6-5,ASSYVQGGGYT
TRBJ2-1,TRBV7-9,ASTGTGFYNEQF
TRBJ2-1,TRBV6-4,ASSDDPLEGGYNEQF
TRBJ2-3,TRBV3-1,ASSQDPGLAGQQY
TRBJ2-2,TRBV6-1,ASLWGTRTGELF
TRBJ1-2,TRBV29-1,SVEDDYGYT
TRBJ1-5,TRBV28,ASRPQGESNQPQH
TRBJ1-1,TRBV5-1,ASSPWTANEAF
TRBJ2-1,TRBV7-9,ASSQPLGNEQF
TRBJ2-7,TRBV12-3/TRBV12-4,ASTSSPGEQY
TRBJ2-7,TRBV6-1,ASSEYNEQY
TRBJ1-3,TRBV14,ASSQETAHLSGNTIY
TRBJ2-3,TRBV7-3,ASSPHAADTQY
TRBJ2-3,TRBV5-1,ASSLAVAGATDTQY
TRBJ1-1,TRBV6-2/TRBV6-3,ASSSESTEAF
TRBJ2-7,TRBV5-6,ASSLGGDFYEQY
TRBJ2-7,TRBV5-1,ASSPHLPWTYEQY
TRBJ2-7,TRBV24-1,ATSDLGRWRDEQY
TRBJ2-7,TRBV12-3/TRBV12-4,ASSGTVGEQY
TRBJ2-7,TRBV6-5,ASSYSYGGRGEQY
TRBJ2-7,TRBV4-1,ASSLQSGTSYEQY
TRBJ2-2,TRBV5-1,ASSPGFGELF
TRBJ1-5,TRBV20-1,SASLGYINQPQH
TRBJ1-2,TRBV15,ATSRDSSPAGGYGYT
TRBJ2-3,TRBV7-9,ASSLVDTSDTDTQY
TRBJ2-7,TRBV27,ASSLYSTSGSSYEQY